One and the same sample provided the 8 T cell receptor beta chains below, sequenced in a study of CD8+ T cells in alopecia areata. Sequencing relied on a cDNA template that was reverse transcribed from extracted RNA. TCRdb keeps only in-frame clones here, not all; method: immunoSEQ multiplex PCR. This sample has around 200,000 clones; around 65% occur once, and the top ten carry roughly 4.2%. Regarding treatment: oral pan-JAK inhibitor, 5-10 mg twice daily. The input for sequencing was CD4+ T cells sorted from blood, taken at week 4, from a patient treated with tofacitinib. The receptors derive from a human donor with alopecia areata.

The rearrangement links TRBV6-1 to TRBJ2-7, with TRBD2 matching over 13 bases. In germline, CDR1 is MNHNS, CDR2 SASEGT. V was pared by 5 bases and J by 6 bases, with 13 bases of the junction left unmatched. The CDR3 loop spans 17 amino acids. In nucleotides, the CDR3 is TGTGCCAGCAGTCAAGGACTAGCGGGGGCGCGGGTGGCCGAGCAGTACTTC. This sequence encodes CASSQGLAGARVAEQYF.

This sequence joins TRBV7-2 and TRBJ1-5; the match to TRBD1 covers 8 bases. J lost 4 bases, V lost 5 bases, and 7 bases had no gene match. The CDR3 extends over 15 amino acids. CDR1 is SGHTA, CDR2 FQGNSA, per germline. In DNA form, the CDR3 reads TGTGCCAGCAGCCTGGGGACAGGTATAAATCAGCCCCAGCATTTT. This codes for CASSLGTGINQPQHF.

The V and J genes are TRBV4-2 and TRBJ2-7; 10 bases line up with TRBD1. The CDR3 runs to 15 residues. V was pared by 2 bases and J by 2 bases, with 3 bases of the junction left unmatched. The V gene's germline CDR1 is LGHNA and CDR2 YNFKEQ. Here the CDR3 DNA reads TGTGCCAGCAGCCAAACCGGGACAGGGGCCTACGAGCAGTACTTC. It is translated as CASSQTGTGAYEQYF.

In this sample, this clone turned up once. This chain links TRBV29-1 with TRBJ1-1; no clear D. The length of the CDR3 is 11 residues. Between the trimmed V and J ends, which lost 4 bases and 1 base, there was a span of 4 bases. Germline CDR1 SQVTM, CDR2 ANQGSEA. The CDR3 is CSVVKNTEAFF. Here the CDR3 DNA reads TGCAGCGTTGTCAAGAACACTGAAGCTTTCTTT.

This clone has just a few counts. The rearrangement joins TRBV5-1 to TRBJ2-5; TRBD1 agrees at 9 bases. Germline V gene sequence: CDR1 SGHRS, CDR2 YFSETQ. CDR3 length equals 16 residues. With V trimmed by 3 bases and J by 6 bases, 12 bases remained unmatched. The CDR3 sequence: CASSSSADRGRKTQYF. CDR3 nucleotides: TGCGCCAGCAGCTCATCCGCGGACAGGGGAAGGAAGACCCAGTACTTC. Based on the CDR3 plus reference TRBV5-1 and TRBJ2-5, the full variable domain is KAGVTQTPRYLIKTRGQQVTLSCSPISGHRSVSWYQQTPGQGLQFLFEYFSETQRNKGNFPGRFSGRQFSNSRSEMNVSTLELGDSALYLCASSSSADRGRKTQYFGPGTRLLVL.

The chain employs TRBV6-5 and TRBJ1-1; D call uncertain. This CDR3 is 13 amino acids long. The V end lost 6 bases, the J end lost 8 bases, and 16 bases lay between the germline ends. Germline CDR1 and CDR2: MNHEY and SVGAGI. CDR3 amino acids: CASRPRTQSEAFF. The CDR3, as DNA: TGTGCCAGCAGACCAAGGACTCAATCAGAAGCTTTCTTT.

This clone has just one count. This chain connects TRBV5-4 to TRBJ1-1; no clear D. The length of the CDR3 is 13 residues. Germline CDR1 SGHNT, CDR2 YYREEE (reference sequence). V was cut by 5 bases and J by 11 bases, with 19 bases left in between. The CDR3 spells CASRTAPGEGAFF. The CDR3 DNA reads TGTGCCAGCAGAACAGCCCCGGGCGAAGGCGCTTTCTTT. The full variable domain, in which reference TRBV5-4 and TRBJ1-1 provide the parts outside the CDR3, is ETGVTQSPTHLIKTRGQQVTLRCSSQSGHNTVSWYQQALGQGPQFIFQYYREEENGRGNFPPRFSGLQFPNYSSELNVNALELDDSALYLCASRTAPGEGAFFGQGTRLTVV.

The table lists this clone with a few counts. This chain links TRBV30 with TRBJ2-5; D is uncertain. Trimming removed 3 bases from V and 3 bases from J, with 5 bases in between. Germline-derived CDR1 and CDR2 are GTSNPN and SVGIG (reference sequence). The CDR3 totals 11 residues. The CDR3 DNA reads TGTGCCTGGAGCCACGAAGAGACCCAGTACTTC. It is translated as CAWSHEETQYF.